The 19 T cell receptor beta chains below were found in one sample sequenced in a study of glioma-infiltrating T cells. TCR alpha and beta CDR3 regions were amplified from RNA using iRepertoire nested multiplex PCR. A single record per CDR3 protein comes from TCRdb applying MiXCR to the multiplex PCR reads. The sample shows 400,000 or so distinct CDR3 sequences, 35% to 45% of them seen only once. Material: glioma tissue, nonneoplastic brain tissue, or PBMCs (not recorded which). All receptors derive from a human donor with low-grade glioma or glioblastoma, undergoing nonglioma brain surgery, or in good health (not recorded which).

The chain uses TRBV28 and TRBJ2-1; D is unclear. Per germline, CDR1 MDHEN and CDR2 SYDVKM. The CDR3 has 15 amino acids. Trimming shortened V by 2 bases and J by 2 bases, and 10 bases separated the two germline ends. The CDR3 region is CASSLATFTYNEQFF. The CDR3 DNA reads TGTGCCAGCAGTTTAGCGACCTTTACCTACAATGAGCAGTTCTTC.

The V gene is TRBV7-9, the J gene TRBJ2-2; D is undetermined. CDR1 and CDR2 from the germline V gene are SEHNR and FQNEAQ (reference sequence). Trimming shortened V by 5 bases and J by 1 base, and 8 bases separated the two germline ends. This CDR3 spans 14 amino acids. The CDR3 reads CASSPTENTGELFF. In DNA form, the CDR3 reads TGTGCCAGCAGCCCCACAGAGAACACCGGGGAGCTGTTTTTT.

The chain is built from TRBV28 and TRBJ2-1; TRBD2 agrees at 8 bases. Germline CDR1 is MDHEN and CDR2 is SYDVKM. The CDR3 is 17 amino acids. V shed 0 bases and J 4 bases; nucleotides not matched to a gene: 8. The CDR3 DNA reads TGTGCCAGCAGTTTATGGTCGATCGAGCGGGAGTACAATGAGCAGTTCTTC. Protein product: CASSLWSIEREYNEQFF. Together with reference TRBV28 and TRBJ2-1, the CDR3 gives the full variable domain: DVKVTQSSRYLVKRTGEKVFLECVQDMDHENMFWYRQDPGLGLRLIYFSYDVKMKEKGDIPEGYSVSREKKERFSLILESASTNQTSMYLCASSLWSIEREYNEQFFGPGTRLTVL.

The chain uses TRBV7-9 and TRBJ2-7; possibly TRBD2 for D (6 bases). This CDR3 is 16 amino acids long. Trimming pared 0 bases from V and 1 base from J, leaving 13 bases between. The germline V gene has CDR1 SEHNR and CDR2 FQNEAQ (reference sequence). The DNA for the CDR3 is TGTGCCAGCAGCTTAGCGTCGGGGAGGTCATCCTACGAGCAGTACTTC. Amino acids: CASSLASGRSSYEQYF.

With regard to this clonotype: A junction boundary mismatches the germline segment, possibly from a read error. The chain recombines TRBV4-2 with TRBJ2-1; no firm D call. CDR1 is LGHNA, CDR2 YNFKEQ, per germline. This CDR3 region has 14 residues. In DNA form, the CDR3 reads TGTGCCAGCAGCCAAGATAGTACCAGCAATCAGCAGTTCTTC. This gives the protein CASSQDSTSNQQFF.

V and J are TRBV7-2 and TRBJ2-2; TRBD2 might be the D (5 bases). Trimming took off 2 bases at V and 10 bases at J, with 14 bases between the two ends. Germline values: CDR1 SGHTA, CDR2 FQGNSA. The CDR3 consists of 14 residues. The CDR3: CASSLKGGEPELFF. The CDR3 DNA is TGTGCCAGCAGCTTAAAAGGAGGCGAACCGGAGCTGTTTTTT.

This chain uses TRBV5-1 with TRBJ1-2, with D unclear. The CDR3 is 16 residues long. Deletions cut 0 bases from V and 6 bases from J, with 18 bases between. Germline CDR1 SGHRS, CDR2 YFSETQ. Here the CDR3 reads CASSLDGVGRSDGYTF. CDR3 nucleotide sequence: TGCGCCAGCAGCTTGGACGGCGTCGGCAGGTCGGATGGCTACACCTTC. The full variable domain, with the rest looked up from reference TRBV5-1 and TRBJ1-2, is KAGVTQTPRYLIKTRGQQVTLSCSPISGHRSVSWYQQTPGQGLQFLFEYFSETQRNKGNFPGRFSGRQFSNSRSEMNVSTLELGDSALYLCASSLDGVGRSDGYTFGSGTRLTVV.

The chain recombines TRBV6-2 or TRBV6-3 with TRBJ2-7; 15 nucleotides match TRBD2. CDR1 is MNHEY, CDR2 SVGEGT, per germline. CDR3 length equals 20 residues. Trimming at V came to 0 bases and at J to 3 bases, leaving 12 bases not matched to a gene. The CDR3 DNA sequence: TGTGCCAGCAGTTACTCGACGTCCGGGACTAGCGGGAGGACCTTCTACGAGCAGTACTTC. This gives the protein CASSYSTSGTSGRTFYEQYF.

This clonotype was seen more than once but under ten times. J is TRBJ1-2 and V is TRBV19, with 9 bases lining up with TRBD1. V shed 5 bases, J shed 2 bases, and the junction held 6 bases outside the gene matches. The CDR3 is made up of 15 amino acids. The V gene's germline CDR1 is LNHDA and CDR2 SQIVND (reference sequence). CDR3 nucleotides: TGTGCCAGTAGTCGTCGGGACAGGGCGAACTATGGCTACACCTTC. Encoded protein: CASSRRDRANYGYTF.

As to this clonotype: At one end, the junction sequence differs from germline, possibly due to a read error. The CDR3 reads CASTPMGDASYEKYF. The CDR3 DNA reads as TGTGCCAGCACCCCGATGGGGGATGCGAGCTACGAGAAGTACTTC. This rearrangement joins TRBV28 to TRBJ2-7; D tentatively fits TRBD1 or TRBD2 (5 bases each). The CDR3 spans 15 residues. Germline-derived CDR1 and CDR2 are MDHEN and SYDVKM.

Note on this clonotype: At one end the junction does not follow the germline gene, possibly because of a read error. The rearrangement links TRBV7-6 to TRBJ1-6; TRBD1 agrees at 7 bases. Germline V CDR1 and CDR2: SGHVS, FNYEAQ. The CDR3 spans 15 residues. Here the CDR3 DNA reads TGTGCTAGCAGCAAGGACAGGAGTTATAATTCACCCCTCCACTTT. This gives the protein CASSKDRSYNSPLHF.

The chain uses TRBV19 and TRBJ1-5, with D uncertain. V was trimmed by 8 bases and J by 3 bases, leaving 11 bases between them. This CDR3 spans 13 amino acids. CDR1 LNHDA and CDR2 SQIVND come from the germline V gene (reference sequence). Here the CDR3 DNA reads TGTGCCAGTGGCGCACAACACAATCAGCCCCAGCATTTT. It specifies CASGAQHNQPQHF.

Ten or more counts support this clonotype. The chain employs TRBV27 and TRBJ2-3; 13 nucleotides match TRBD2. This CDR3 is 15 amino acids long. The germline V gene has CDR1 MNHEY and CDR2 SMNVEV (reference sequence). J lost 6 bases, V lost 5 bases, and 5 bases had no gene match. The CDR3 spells CASSLGLAGVDTQYF. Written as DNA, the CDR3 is TGTGCCAGCAGTCTCGGACTAGCGGGAGTCGATACGCAGTATTTT.

The CDR3 is CASSWTVFGTQYF. CDR3 DNA: TGTGCCAGCAGTTGGACAGTCTTTGGTACGCAGTATTTT. This chain links TRBV12-3 or TRBV12-4 with TRBJ2-3, with D maybe TRBD1 (6 bases). The CDR3 loop spans 13 amino acids. V lost 4 bases, J lost 8 bases, and 13 bases lay in between.

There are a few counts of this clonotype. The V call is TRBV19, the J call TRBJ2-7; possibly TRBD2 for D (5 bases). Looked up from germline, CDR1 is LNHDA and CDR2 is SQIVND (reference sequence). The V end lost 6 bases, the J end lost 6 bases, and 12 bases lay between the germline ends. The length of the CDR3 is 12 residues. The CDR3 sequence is CASSRFGVEQYF. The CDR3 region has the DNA TGTGCCAGTAGCCGCTTCGGGGTCGAGCAGTACTTC.

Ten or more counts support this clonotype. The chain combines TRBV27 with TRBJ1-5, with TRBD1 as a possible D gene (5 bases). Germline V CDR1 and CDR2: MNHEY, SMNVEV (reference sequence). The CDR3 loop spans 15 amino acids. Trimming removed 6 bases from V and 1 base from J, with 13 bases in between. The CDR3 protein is CASSFLRDSNQPQHF. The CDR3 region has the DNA TGTGCCAGCAGCTTTCTCCGGGACAGCAATCAGCCCCAGCATTTT.

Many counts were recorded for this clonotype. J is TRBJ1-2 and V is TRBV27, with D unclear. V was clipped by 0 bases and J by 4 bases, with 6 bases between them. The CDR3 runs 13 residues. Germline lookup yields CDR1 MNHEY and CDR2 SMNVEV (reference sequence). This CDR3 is CASSLSLSYGYTF. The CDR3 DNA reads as TGTGCCAGCAGTTTATCTCTGTCCTATGGCTACACCTTC.

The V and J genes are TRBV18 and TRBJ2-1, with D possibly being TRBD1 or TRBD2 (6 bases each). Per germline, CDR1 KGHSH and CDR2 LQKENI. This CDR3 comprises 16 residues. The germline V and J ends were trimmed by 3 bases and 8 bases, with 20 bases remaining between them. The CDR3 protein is CASSPPGRGRYYEQFF. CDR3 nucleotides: TGTGCCAGCTCACCTCCGGGTAGGGGGAGGTATTATGAGCAGTTCTTC. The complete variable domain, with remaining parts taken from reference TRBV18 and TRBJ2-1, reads NAGVMQNPRHLVRRRGQEARLRCSPMKGHSHVYWYRQLPEEGLKFMVYLQKENIIDESGMPKERFSAEFPKEGPSILRIQQVVRGDSAAYFCASSPPGRGRYYEQFFGPGTRLTVL.

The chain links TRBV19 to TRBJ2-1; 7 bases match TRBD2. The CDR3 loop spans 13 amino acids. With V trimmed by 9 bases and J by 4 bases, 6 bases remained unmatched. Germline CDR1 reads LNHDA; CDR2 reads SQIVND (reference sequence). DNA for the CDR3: TGTGCCAGCGGCGGGAGAGAATACAATGAGCAGTTCTTC. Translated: CASGGREYNEQFF. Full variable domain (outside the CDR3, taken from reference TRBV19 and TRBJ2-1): DGGITQSPKYLFRKEGQNVTLSCEQNLNHDAMYWYRQDPGQGLRLIYYSQIVNDFQKGDIAEGYSVSREKKESFPLTVTSAQKNPTAFYLCASGGREYNEQFFGPGTRLTVL.